This T cell receptor (beta chain) was obtained from a study of cytomegalovirus exposure and HLA in healthy donors. Findings of the study overall: Cytomegalovirus-associated status was assigned to more than 150 TCR beta chains. In vitro confirmation showed three CMV-associated chains to be CMV antigen specific.

Generated by immunoSEQ multiplex PCR, the TCRdb table keeps only in-frame clones and is missing some. Among around 150,000 clones, around 89% were seen once, and the ten largest hold 3%. CDR1 SEHNR and CDR2 FQNEAQ come from the germline V gene (reference sequence). The CDR3 is 13 residues long. V dropped 4 bases and J dropped 7; count of bases not matched to a gene: 4. Separation from the 666-subject first cohort characterized the roughly 120-subject validation cohort, to which the donors belonged. In regard to this clone: What it recognizes is unknown.

This chain links TRBV7-9 with TRBJ1-2; the match to TRBD1 covers 9 bases. This receptor was obtained from a man aged 18 to 30 in good health and CMV-seronegative. Sample: PBMCs. The CDR3 protein is CASSSTGGSGYTF. For the CDR3, the DNA is TGTGCCAGCAGCTCCACAGGGGGCTCTGGCTACACCTTC.